This T cell receptor beta chain derives from a study of blood T cell repertoires in COVID-19. Study-wide background: Researchers got acute and convalescent COVID-19 samples from the United States, Italy and Spain. Sample material is recorded as cDNA or gDNA derived from T cells, B-cell-depleted T cells, or PBMCs.

Germline V gene data show CDR1 as SNHLY and CDR2 as FYNNEI. This CDR3 has 17 residues. The ends lost 6 bases at V and 4 bases at J; junction bases unmatched: 11. In the study's own analysis: From reference gene primer amplification, estimates of nucleated cell counts were derived. Libraries were prepared by immunoSEQ multiplex PCR; TCRdb keeps only in-frame clonotypes and omits some of them. The D gene and trimming were derived from the DNA, and the V and J assignments and clone size from that table. The table shows about 240,000 clones, with roughly nine tenths occurring only once. The sequence derives from a man between 60 and 75 years old who had recovered from COVID-19. The sample was peripheral blood. The V and J genes are TRBV2 and TRBJ2-6; TRBD1 aligns across 8 bases. CDR3 amino acids: CASSGDRNFRGANVLTF. DNA for the CDR3: TGTGCCAGCAGCGGGGACAGGAATTTCAGGGGGGCCAACGTCCTGACTTTC.